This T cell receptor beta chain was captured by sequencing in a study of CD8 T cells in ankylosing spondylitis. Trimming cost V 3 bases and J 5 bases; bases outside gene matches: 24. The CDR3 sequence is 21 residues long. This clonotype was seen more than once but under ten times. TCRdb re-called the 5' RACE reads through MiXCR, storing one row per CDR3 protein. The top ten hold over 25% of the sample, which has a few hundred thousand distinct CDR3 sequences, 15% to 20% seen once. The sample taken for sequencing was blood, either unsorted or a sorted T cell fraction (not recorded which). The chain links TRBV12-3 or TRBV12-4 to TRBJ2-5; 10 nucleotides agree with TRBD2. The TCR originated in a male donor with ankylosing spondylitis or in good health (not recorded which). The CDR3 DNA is TGTGCCAGCAGTTTCCCGGGGCTAGCGGGAGTTACCGGAACCCTAAGGGAGACCCAGTACTTC. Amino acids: CASSFPGLAGVTGTLRETQYF.